This T cell receptor (beta chain) emerged from a study of blood T cells in healthy people across ages. About the study: About one barcoded beta molecule per two T cells came from capture by template switching. Whole-study results and caveats: TCR beta diversity tracked closely with naive T cell percentage. From one million sequenced T cells, diversity estimates were lower bounds.

A sample-barcoded 5' primer and a J-beta primer mix were used in a second PCR of roughly 6 to 11 cycles. Using its own MiXCR run on the 5' RACE reads, TCRdb lists one record per CDR3 protein. This repertoire shows around 1,500,000 distinct CDR3 sequences, approximately 28% found once; its top ten account for about 8%. The donors, all healthy, were Caucasians living in Russia, aged roughly 6 to 90. The sample holds a few counts of this clonotype. Its antigen is undetermined. The receptor was derived from a woman aged 25 to 45 in good health. The specimen was blood.

CDR3: CASSPRLESGELFF. In DNA, the CDR3 is TGTGCCAGCAGCCCCCGCTTGGAGTCCGGGGAGCTGTTTTTT. The V and J genes are TRBV11-3 and TRBJ2-2; D not certain. There are 14 residues in the CDR3. With 5 bases removed from V and 6 bases from J, the gap between germline ends came to 13 bases. Germline CDR1 is SGHNT and CDR2 is YENEEA.